Listed here are 17 T cell receptor beta chains from one sample, sequenced in a study of T cell changes during pregnancy in multiple sclerosis. The repertoire was sequenced with immunoSEQ multiplex PCR; TCRdb's copy has only in-frame clones and lacks some. The table has 30,000 to 35,000 clones, more than 90% seen once; the top ten hold about 0.4%. The source was CD4+ T cells from peripheral blood mononuclear cells, collected in the second trimester of pregnancy. These receptor sequences come from a female donor in good health, enrolled as a control in a pregnancy study.

This chain joins TRBV11-3 and TRBJ2-2; D might be TRBD1 (6 bases). CDR1 and CDR2 (germline): SGHNT, YENEEA. The V and J ends lost 7 bases and 5 bases respectively, with 11 bases between them. This CDR3 has 13 residues. CDR3 region: CASNPTGTGELFF. CDR3 in DNA: TGTGCCAGCAACCCTACAGGGACCGGGGAGCTGTTTTTT.

This rearrangement joins TRBV11-2 to TRBJ2-1, with 11 bases identical to TRBD2. After removal of 5 bases from V and 5 bases from J, the junction contained 11 bases not matched to a gene. Germline CDR1 and CDR2: SGHAT and FQNNGV. The CDR3 totals 17 residues. DNA for the CDR3: TGTGCCAGCAGCCCCAGGTGGGCTAGCGGGAGGAACAATGAGCAGTTCTTC. Its translation: CASSPRWASGRNNEQFF.

The rearrangement links TRBV21-1 to TRBJ2-3; TRBD1 is the table's D call and was not checked against the DNA. TRBV21-1 is a pseudogene segment. The length of the CDR3 is 16 residues. The CDR3 bases are TGTGCCAGCAGCCCCCGTGGGACAGGGGGTACGGATACGCAGTATTTT. Protein: CASSPRGTGGTDTQYF.

The chain links TRBV18 to TRBJ1-1; D possibly corresponds to TRBD1 (5 bases). V was pared by 3 bases and J by 3 bases, with 8 bases between. CDR1 is KGHSH, CDR2 LQKENI, per germline. There are 13 residues in the CDR3. This chain's CDR3 is CASSPPGDTEAFF. The CDR3 DNA reads as TGTGCCAGCTCACCCCCGGGGGACACTGAAGCTTTCTTT.

V gene TRBV5-8 combines with J gene TRBJ2-1; the D gene is possibly TRBD2 (6 bases). From germline, CDR1 is SGHTS and CDR2 YDEGEE. CDR3 size: 17 residues. V was cut by 0 bases and J by 8 bases, with 21 bases left in between. CDR3 DNA sequence: TGTGCCAGCAGCTTGGCCGCCGGAGGGCCGATTTACGATGAGCAGTTCTTC. Translated, it gives CASSLAAGGPIYDEQFF.

This sequence joins TRBV12-1 and TRBJ1-4; the table gives TRBD1 as D, unverified against the DNA. TRBV12-1 is designated a pseudogene. This CDR3 spans 15 amino acids. The CDR3: CASSFVAGSNEKLFF. CDR3 coding DNA: TGTGCCAGCAGCTTTGTTGCAGGGTCTAATGAAAAACTGTTTTTT.

The gene calls are TRBV6-1 and TRBJ2-4, with 10 positions matching TRBD1. CDR1 is MNHNS and CDR2 is SASEGT in the germline V gene. V trimming: 4 bases; J trimming: 0 bases; junction bases outside the gene matches: 9. The CDR3 spans 18 residues. The chain's CDR3 is CASSGGQGSFLAKNIQYF. CDR3 DNA: TGTGCCAGCAGTGGGGGACAGGGGAGCTTCCTAGCCAAAAACATTCAGTACTTC.

This rearrangement joins TRBV5-1 to TRBJ2-5; 10 positions match TRBD2. The CDR3 sequence is 16 residues long. Germline-derived CDR1 and CDR2 are SGHRS and YFSETQ. With 4 bases clipped from V and 5 bases from J, the junction kept 11 bases outside the gene matches. As DNA, the CDR3 is TGCGCCAGCAGCCGATCCGGGACTAGCGATATTGAGACCCAGTACTTC. Translating it yields CASSRSGTSDIETQYF.

The J gene is TRBJ2-2, the V gene TRBV11-3, with 8 bases aligning to TRBD1. With 5 bases clipped from V and 2 bases from J, the junction kept 7 bases outside the gene matches. This CDR3 comprises 16 residues. Germline CDR1 reads SGHNT; CDR2 reads YENEEA. The CDR3 reads CASSPRGQVNTGELFF. The CDR3 coding sequence is TGTGCCAGCAGCCCTAGGGGACAGGTTAACACCGGGGAGCTGTTTTTT.

The chain employs TRBV27 and TRBJ2-7; no reliable D call. This CDR3 spans 12 amino acids. Germline values: CDR1 MNHEY, CDR2 SMNVEV (reference sequence). Trimming stripped 4 bases from V and 6 bases from J, with 10 bases between. CDR3 bases: TGTGCCAGCAGTTACGCCGGTGGCGAGCAGTACTTC. This translates into CASSYAGGEQYF.

The V gene is TRBV7-2, the J gene TRBJ2-7; 9 bases fit TRBD2. CDR1 is SGHTA, CDR2 FQGNSA, per germline. The CDR3 has 19 residues. The junction had 17 bases not matched to a gene; V was cut back by 5 bases and J by 0 bases. The CDR3 region has the DNA TGTGCCAGCAGCAACCCCTCTAGAGCGGGGGGCCAGAGCTCCTACGAGCAGTACTTC. Protein: CASSNPSRAGGQSSYEQYF. Full variable domain (remainder filled in from reference TRBV7-2 and TRBJ2-7): GAGVSQSPSNKVTEKGKDVELRCDPISGHTALYWYRQSLGQGLEFLIYFQGNSAPDKSGLPSDRFSAERTGGSVSTLTIQRTQQEDSAVYLCASSNPSRAGGQSSYEQYFGPGTRLTVT.

V is TRBV11-2 and J is TRBJ2-5; 12 nucleotides match TRBD2. V lost 5 bases to trimming and J lost 11 bases; unmatched junction nucleotides: 12. The germline V gene encodes CDR1 SGHAT and CDR2 FQNNGV. This CDR3 is built from 15 residues. The CDR3 region is CASSASGGASGEQYF. In DNA, the CDR3 is TGTGCCAGCAGCGCTAGCGGGGGGGCGTCTGGTGAGCAGTACTTC.

This chain uses TRBV7-8 with TRBJ1-3; D gene uncertain. V was shortened by 3 bases and J by 3 bases, with 12 bases between the two germline ends. The germline CDR1 and CDR2 sequences are SGHVS and FQNEAQ. CDR3 length: 15 residues. The CDR3 reads CASSFTRTGGNTIYF. The CDR3 DNA is TGTGCCAGCAGCTTTACTCGGACTGGTGGAAACACCATATATTTT.

The rearrangement uses TRBV6-5 and TRBJ1-2, with 11 bases matching TRBD1. The CDR3 spans 16 residues. Germline trimming cut 2 bases from V and 7 bases from J; bases unmatched to any gene: 9. Germline-derived CDR1 and CDR2 are MNHEY and SVGAGI. The CDR3 region has the DNA TGTGCCAGCAGTTACGGGGGGACAGGGGGTAAACCTGGCTACACCTTC. It translates to CASSYGGTGGKPGYTF.

The J gene is TRBJ2-1, the V gene TRBV15, with a weak D call TRBD2 (5 bases). Looked up from germline, CDR1 is LNHNV and CDR2 is YYDKDF (reference sequence). The CDR3 sequence is 11 residues long. The V end was cut by 5 bases, the J end by 13 bases, with 12 bases between. CDR3 in DNA: TGTGCCACCAGCCCGGGGATCGGACAGTTCTTC. This translates into CATSPGIGQFF.

The chain carries TRBV7-9 and TRBJ2-7; tentatively, D is TRBD1 (6 bases). This CDR3 is 13 amino acids long. The V end was cut by 10 bases, the J end by 3 bases, with 16 bases between. Germline-derived CDR1 and CDR2 are SEHNR and FQNEAQ (reference sequence). CDR3 region: CATEPGASYEQYF. Here the CDR3 DNA reads TGTGCCACAGAGCCAGGGGCGAGCTACGAGCAGTACTTC.

The chain carries TRBV6-6 and TRBJ2-7, with D hard to call. The CDR3 has 15 amino acids. The germline V gene has CDR1 MNHNY and CDR2 SVGAGI (reference sequence). The V and J ends lost 4 bases and 1 base respectively, with 14 bases between them. The CDR3 sequence: CASSWRGSRSYEQYF. CDR3 nucleotide sequence: TGTGCCAGCAGTTGGCGCGGATCAAGGTCCTACGAGCAGTACTTC.